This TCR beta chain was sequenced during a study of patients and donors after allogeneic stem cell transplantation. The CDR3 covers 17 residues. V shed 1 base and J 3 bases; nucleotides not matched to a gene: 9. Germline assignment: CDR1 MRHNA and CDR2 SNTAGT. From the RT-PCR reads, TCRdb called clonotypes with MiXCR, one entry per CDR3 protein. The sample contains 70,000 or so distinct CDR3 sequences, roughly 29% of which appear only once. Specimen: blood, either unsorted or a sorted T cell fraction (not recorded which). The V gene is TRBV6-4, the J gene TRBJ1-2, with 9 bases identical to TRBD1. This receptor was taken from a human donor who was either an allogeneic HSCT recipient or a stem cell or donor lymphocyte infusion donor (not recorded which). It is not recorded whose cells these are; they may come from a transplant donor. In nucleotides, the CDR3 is TGTGCCAGCAGTGACTTTCCCGGGACAGGGACTCACTATGGCTACACCTTC. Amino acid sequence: CASSDFPGTGTHYGYTF.